This entry is about one T cell receptor beta chain. What it recognizes is unknown. Donors had nominal health at sampling but likely had unrecorded immune exposures. The sample belongs to a study of cytomegalovirus exposure and HLA in healthy donors. Study observations and caveats: Prediction of most subjects' HLA-A and HLA-B alleles by TCR beta sequences was reportedly accurate. Presence/absence analyses took donor sequencing depth as roughly uniform.

The PCR used 60 Vbeta and 13 Jbeta primers. This table comes from immunoSEQ multiplex PCR, and its TCRdb copy is limited to in-frame clones, with some not included. The table lists under 200,000 clones, 68% of them singletons, with 3.5% to 5% in the top ten. The CDR3 is 20 residues long. The sample taken for sequencing was PBMCs. The chain has TRBV7-5 and TRBJ2-1; no DNA check was done on the table's D call, TRBD2. TRBV7-5 is noted as a pseudogene. The clonotype originates from a young woman in good health and CMV-seropositive. CDR3 region: CARSPDGGPPILSNDNEQFF. CDR3 coding DNA: TGTGCCAGAAGCCCCGATGGCGGCCCCCCGATTTTGTCGAACGACAATGAGCAGTTCTTC.